Following are 3 T cell receptor beta chains from one sample sequenced in a study of CD8 T cells in ankylosing spondylitis. TCRdb redid the calling of the 5' RACE reads with MiXCR, one entry per CDR3 protein. The sample holds 200,000 to 300,000 distinct CDR3 sequences, 20% to 30% seen once. The material sequenced was blood, either unsorted or a sorted T cell fraction (not recorded which). These receptors were taken from a male donor with ankylosing spondylitis or in good health (not recorded which).

This clonotype was picked up many times. J is TRBJ1-6 and V is TRBV20-1; no reliable D call. Germline-derived CDR1 and CDR2 are DFQATT and SNEGSKA (reference sequence). V was trimmed by 5 bases and J by 5 bases, leaving 10 bases between them. The CDR3 runs to 13 residues. As DNA, the CDR3 is TGCAGTGCTTCCGGGAATAATAATTCACCCCTCCACTTT. It codes for CSASGNNNSPLHF.

The chain recombines TRBV7-6 with TRBJ1-3, with 8 positions matching TRBD1. V shed 5 bases and J 4 bases; nucleotides not matched to a gene: 4. From germline, CDR1 is SGHVS and CDR2 FNYEAQ. This CDR3 spans 14 amino acids. The CDR3 nucleotides are TGTGCCAGCAGCCGACAGGGGACAGGAAACACCATATATTTT. It specifies CASSRQGTGNTIYF.

This clonotype was picked up many times. The gene calls are TRBV7-9 and TRBJ1-4; TRBD1 is a possible D gene (5 bases). CDR3 length equals 13 residues. CDR1 and CDR2 (germline): SEHNR, FQNEAQ (reference sequence). Trimming took 3 bases from V and 8 from J, leaving 10 bases between them. CDR3 coding DNA: TGTGCCAGCAGCTTCAGGGCCCAAGAAAAACTGTTTTTT. This translates into CASSFRAQEKLFF.